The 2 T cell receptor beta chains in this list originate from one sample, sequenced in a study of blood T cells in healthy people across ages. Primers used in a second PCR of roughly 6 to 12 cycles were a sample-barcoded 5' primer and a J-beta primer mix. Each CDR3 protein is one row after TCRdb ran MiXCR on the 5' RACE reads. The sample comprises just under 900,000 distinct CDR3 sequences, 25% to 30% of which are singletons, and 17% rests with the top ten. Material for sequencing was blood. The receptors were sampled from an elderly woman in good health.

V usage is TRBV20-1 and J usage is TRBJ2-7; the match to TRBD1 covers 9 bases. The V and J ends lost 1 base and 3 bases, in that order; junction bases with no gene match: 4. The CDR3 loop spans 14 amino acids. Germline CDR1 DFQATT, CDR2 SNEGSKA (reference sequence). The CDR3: CSARAGTGLYEQYF. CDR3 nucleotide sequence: TGCAGTGCTAGAGCCGGGACAGGGCTCTACGAGCAGTACTTC.

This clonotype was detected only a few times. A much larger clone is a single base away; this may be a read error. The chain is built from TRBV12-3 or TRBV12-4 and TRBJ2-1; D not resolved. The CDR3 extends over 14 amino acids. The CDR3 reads CASSLTRIYNEQDF. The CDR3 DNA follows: TGTGCCAGCAGTTTAACGCGGATATACAATGAGCAGGACTTC.